A selection of T cell receptor beta chains follows, all from one sample in a study of blood T cell repertoires in COVID-19. This table comes from immunoSEQ multiplex PCR, and its TCRdb copy is limited to in-frame clones, with some not included. The sample gives approximately 330,000 clones, roughly 90% of which show up once; approximately 4% is in the top ten. Sequencing was carried out using peripheral blood. The origin of the receptors is a woman in her fifties or sixties with active or convalescent COVID-19. Both conserved end residues are part of each CDR3. Fields, in order: J gene, D gene, clone size, V gene, CDR3 protein, CDR3 DNA. D genes are given only for firm matches. Size is stated for part of the rows, as once, few or many counts, or as a class when the clone is expanded.

TRBJ1-5 - - TRBV2 CASSEARLYSNQPQHF TGTGCCAGCAGTGAGGCGCGACTTTATAGCAATCAGCCCCAGCATTTT
TRBJ2-1 - - TRBV30 CAWSSPLVRSYNEQFF TGTGCCTGGAGTTCCCCTCTTGTGCGCTCCTACAATGAGCAGTTCTTC
TRBJ2-2 TRBD2 - TRBV4-2 CASSQDYASGYTGELFF TGTGCCAGCAGCCAAGATTACGCTAGCGGATACACCGGGGAGCTGTTTTTT
TRBJ1-1 - - TRBV15 CATSRIRGNTEAFF TGTGCCACCAGCAGAATTCGGGGGAACACTGAAGCTTTCTTT
TRBJ2-2 - - TRBV4-1 CASSHGQTTGELFF TGCGCCAGCAGTCACGGACAGACCACCGGGGAGCTGTTTTTT
TRBJ1-5 - - TRBV21-1 CASRRDSFFSNQPQHF TGTGCCAGCCGCCGGGACAGTTTTTTTAGCAATCAGCCCCAGCATTTT
TRBJ1-5 - - TRBV19 CASSRGRSSHQPQHF TGTGCCAGTAGCAGAGGGAGGTCTAGCCATCAGCCCCAGCATTTT
TRBJ2-7 TRBD2 few TRBV6-1 CASSFPGGGYEQYF TGTGCCAGCAGTTTTCCGGGAGGGGGATACGAGCAGTACTTC
TRBJ2-5 TRBD2 - TRBV6-2/TRBV6-3 CASSYPSGSGETQYF TGTGCCAGCAGTTACCCCAGCGGGAGCGGAGAGACCCAGTACTTC
TRBJ1-3 - - TRBV6-6 CASSSRDTGNTIYF TGTGCCAGCAGTTCCCGGGACACGGGAAACACCATATATTTT
TRBJ1-2 TRBD1 - TRBV14 CASSPRTGDGYTF TGTGCCAGCAGCCCCCGGACAGGGGATGGCTACACCTTC
TRBJ2-2 - - TRBV6-4 CASRETSLGELFF TGTGCCAGCAGGGAGACTAGTCTCGGGGAGCTGTTTTTT
TRBJ1-2 - - TRBV2 CASSPGYYGYTF TGTGCCAGCAGCCCGGGATACTATGGCTACACCTTC
TRBJ2-5 - - TRBV6-5 CASSYWGGSGETQYF TGTGCCAGCAGTTACTGGGGAGGTTCGGGAGAGACCCAGTACTTC
TRBJ2-7 - - TRBV7-2 CASSPTAYSYEQYF TGTGCCAGCAGCCCGACAGCTTACTCCTACGAGCAGTACTTC
TRBJ2-3 - - TRBV19 CASSRFLETSSTDTQYF TGTGCCAGTAGTCGGTTCTTGGAGACCTCTAGCACAGATACGCAGTATTTT
TRBJ2-2 - - TRBV5-4 CASSLNPSASHTGELFF TGTGCCAGCAGCTTGAACCCTAGCGCCTCTCACACCGGGGAGCTGTTTTTT
TRBJ2-1 TRBD1 - TRBV9 CASSARTGRAYNEQFF TGTGCCAGCAGCGCCAGGACAGGGCGAGCCTACAATGAGCAGTTCTTC
TRBJ1-2 - - TRBV24-1 CATSDSYRDGYTF TGTGCCACCAGTGATTCATACAGGGATGGCTACACCTTC
TRBJ1-2 TRBD1 - TRBV7-2 CASSQGQTTYYGYTF TGTGCCAGCAGCCAGGGACAGACAACATACTATGGCTACACCTTC
TRBJ2-3 - - TRBV18 CASSPPDEAGLFTDTQYF TGTGCCAGCTCACCACCGGACGAGGCGGGGCTATTCACAGATACGCAGTATTTT
TRBJ1-6 - - TRBV5-1 CASSETVGSYNSPLHF TGCGCCAGCAGCGAAACGGTTGGCTCCTATAATTCACCCCTCCACTTT
TRBJ2-7 TRBD2 - TRBV2 CASNGIAGGYEQYF TGTGCCAGCAATGGCATAGCGGGAGGCTACGAGCAGTACTTC
TRBJ1-3 - - TRBV11-2 CASSLGGGIAGNTIYF TGTGCCAGCAGCTTAGGGGGGGGAATCGCTGGAAACACCATATATTTT
TRBJ1-5 - - TRBV30 CAWSGRGGGQPQHF TGTGCCTGGAGTGGGCGAGGTGGAGGTCAGCCCCAGCATTTT
TRBJ1-1 - few TRBV19 CASSIGGGAGTEAFF TGTGCCAGTAGTATAGGAGGAGGGGCTGGCACTGAAGCTTTCTTT
TRBJ1-1 - few TRBV5-1 CASSLEAASGTEAFF TGCGCCAGCAGCTTGGAAGCGGCTTCGGGCACTGAAGCTTTCTTT
TRBJ1-1 TRBD1 - TRBV14 CASSQVRQGGAEAFF TGTGCCAGCAGCCAAGTGAGACAGGGGGGTGCTGAAGCTTTCTTT
TRBJ2-2 TRBD1 - TRBV4-3 CASSQVYTGGSGELFF TGCGCCAGCAGCCAAGTCTATACAGGGGGATCCGGGGAGCTGTTTTTT
TRBJ2-7 TRBD2 few TRBV7-2 CASSLVAGGLSYEQYF TGTGCCAGCAGCTTAGTAGCGGGGGGGCTCTCCTACGAGCAGTACTTC
TRBJ1-2 TRBD1 few TRBV6-5 CASSYRGQLSGYTF TGTGCCAGCAGTTATCGGGGACAGTTATCCGGCTACACCTTC
TRBJ1-2 TRBD1 - TRBV7-2 CASSSYRGQFYGYTF TGTGCCAGCAGCTCGTACAGGGGGCAGTTCTATGGCTACACCTTC
TRBJ1-1 TRBD1 once TRBV5-1 CASSLVGTGAPEAFF TGCGCCAGCAGCTTGGTGGGGACAGGGGCCCCTGAAGCTTTCTTT
TRBJ1-6 - - TRBV5-6 CASSLQINSPLHF TGTGCCAGCAGCTTGCAAATTAATTCACCCCTCCACTTT
TRBJ1-2 TRBD1 - TRBV6-5 CASSYPGGSGGYTF TGTGCCAGCAGCTATCCAGGGGGCTCGGGGGGCTACACCTTC
TRBJ2-7 - - TRBV2 CASSAEEQYF TGTGCCAGCAGTGCGGAGGAGCAGTACTTC
TRBJ1-2 - once TRBV6-6 CASSYDSQYGYTF TGTGCCAGCAGTTACGACTCCCAGTATGGCTACACCTTC
TRBJ1-5 - - TRBV2 CASGRWQGGGNQPQHF TGTGCCAGCGGACGTTGGCAGGGAGGGGGCAATCAGCCCCAGCATTTT
TRBJ2-7 - - TRBV5-1 CASSLAAASYEQYF TGCGCCAGCAGCTTGGCGGCGGCCTCCTACGAGCAGTACTTC
TRBJ1-5 - - TRBV30 CAWTGEGNQPQHF TGTGCCTGGACTGGGGAGGGCAATCAGCCCCAGCATTTT